The next 9 T cell receptor beta chains were all read from a single sample in a study of beta chain features in type 1 diabetes. All of the isolated RNA was reverse transcribed, so expressed TCRB transcripts were sequenced. TCRdb's table, derived via immunoSEQ multiplex PCR, lists solely in-frame clones and lacks some. This sample carries about 740,000 clones, roughly an eighth of them seen once, and the ten largest clones take 0.02% to 0.025%. Whole-study results and caveats: In all four CD4+ subsets, TCRB CDR3 length was significantly, moderately reduced in type 1 diabetes.

No cognate antigen is known for these TCRs. The sample taken for sequencing was naive CD4+ T cells from blood. These receptors came from a young man with type 1 diabetes.

The rearrangement uses TRBV4-1 and TRBJ2-7, with D perhaps matching TRBD2 (5 bases). Per germline, CDR1 MGHRA and CDR2 YSYEKL. The V end lost 3 bases, the J end lost 2 bases, and 14 bases lay between the germline ends. The CDR3 length is 15 residues. CDR3: CASSQGVRQTYEQYF. The CDR3 DNA follows: TGCGCCAGCAGCCAGGGAGTACGTCAGACCTACGAGCAGTACTTC.

This clone was picked up a small number of times. The gene calls are TRBV29-1 and TRBJ1-1, with D unresolved. CDR3 length: 11 amino acids. Germline loops: CDR1 SQVTM, CDR2 ANQGSEA. V was trimmed by 0 bases and J by 2 bases, leaving 1 base between them. DNA for the CDR3: TGCAGCGTTGAAGACAACACTGAAGCTTTCTTT. This encodes CSVEDNTEAFF.

This chain links TRBV9 with TRBJ2-5; D not resolved. Trimming cost V 2 bases and J 2 bases, with 4 bases left between them. The CDR3 is made up of 12 amino acids. Germline V CDR1 and CDR2: SGDLS, YYNGEE. This chain's CDR3 is CASSVSQETQYF. CDR3 nucleotides: TGTGCCAGCAGCGTCTCACAAGAGACCCAGTACTTC.

Only a few counts were recorded for this clone. This chain connects TRBV2 to TRBJ1-1, with D hard to call. Trimming left V 6 bases short and J 5 bases short, with 10 bases between. Germline CDR1 reads SNHLY; CDR2 reads FYNNEI. This CDR3 contains 12 residues. The CDR3 DNA is TGTGCCAGCAGACAAGGCCCGACTGAAGCTTTCTTT. Its protein product is CASRQGPTEAFF.

This clone has only a few counts. The V call is TRBV30, the J call TRBJ1-3; D is uncertain. V was trimmed by 2 bases and J by 4 bases, leaving 9 bases between them. The germline gives CDR1 GTSNPN, CDR2 SVGIG (reference sequence). CDR3 length equals 13 residues. CDR3 in DNA: TGTGCCTGGAGTACGTCTCGGGGAAACACCATATATTTT. Translation: CAWSTSRGNTIYF. The full variable domain, completed using reference TRBV30 and TRBJ1-3, is SQTIHQWPATLVQPVGSPLSLECTVEGTSNPNLYWYRQAAGRGLQLLFYSVGIGQISSEVPQNLSASRPQDRQFILSSKKLLLSDSGFYLCAWSTSRGNTIYFGEGSWLTVV.

The gene calls are TRBV25-1 and TRBJ2-5; the D gene is possibly TRBD2 (6 bases). Germline CDR1 is MGHDK and CDR2 is SYGVNS. CDR3 length equals 16 residues. V was cut by 3 bases and J by 0 bases, with 14 bases left in between. The DNA of the CDR3 is TGTGCCAGCAGTGACGGGAGACAGTCGTACCAAGAGACCCAGTACTTC. Translation: CASSDGRQSYQETQYF.

This chain joins TRBV10-3 and TRBJ2-7; D remains ambiguous. CDR1 is ENHRY and CDR2 is SYGVKD in the germline V gene. Trimming removed 6 bases from V and 2 bases from J, with 5 bases in between. CDR3 size: 11 residues. The CDR3 DNA sequence: TGTGCCATCAGCCAAACCTACGAGCAGTACTTC. It codes for CAISQTYEQYF.

In this sample, this clone turned up a few times. V usage is TRBV11-1 and J usage is TRBJ2-2; D could derive from TRBD1 or TRBD2 (6 bases each). The V and J ends lost 8 bases and 2 bases respectively, with 15 bases between them. The CDR3 contains 15 residues. CDR1 is SGHAT and CDR2 is FQDESV in the germline V gene (reference sequence). The CDR3 DNA reads TGTGCCAGCTGCTACTCCGGGGGCAACACCGGGGAGCTGTTTTTT. Translating gives CASCYSGGNTGELFF.

In its sample, this clone was seen a few times. The chain recombines TRBV19 with TRBJ1-2; D uncertain. CDR1 LNHDA and CDR2 SQIVND come from the germline V gene (reference sequence). Deletions cut 3 bases from V and 2 bases from J, with 10 bases between. There are 14 residues in the CDR3. The CDR3: CASSIYVTNYGYTF. The DNA of the CDR3 is TGTGCCAGTAGTATTTACGTAACCAACTATGGCTACACCTTC.